This T cell receptor beta chain was observed in a study of cytomegalovirus exposure and HLA in healthy donors. Study at large: The approximately 100 million unique TCR beta sequences, from around 200 million T cells, were found by an earlier analysis.

The PCR was carried out with 60 Vbeta primers and 13 Jbeta primers. TCRdb keeps only in-frame clones here, not all; method: immunoSEQ multiplex PCR. The sample yields more than 130,000 clones, over 60% seen once. A few counts support this clone. No antigen is known for it. Other DNA variants within this sample encode the same CDR3. CDR3 length equals 15 residues. V dropped 0 bases and J dropped 0 bases, with 7 bases sitting between them. Germline CDR1 SGHDT, CDR2 YYEEEE. Overall study findings and caveats: In a later analysis, compared with equally common non-associated chains, HLA-associated beta chains were more expanded.

This TCR was sampled from a woman in her forties or fifties in good health and CMV-seronegative. Sequenced input: PBMCs. The chain joins TRBV5-6 to TRBJ1-5, with D possibly matching TRBD1 (5 bases). The CDR3 spells CASSLGQTSNQPQHF. As DNA, the CDR3 is TGTGCCAGCAGCTTGGGACAGACTAGCAATCAGCCCCAGCATTTT.